This is a list of T cell receptor beta chains from one sample in a study of CD8+ T cells in alopecia areata. TCRdb keeps only in-frame clones here, not all; method: immunoSEQ multiplex PCR. The data contain around 160,000 clones, approximately 45% of them singletons. Specimen: CD4+ T cells sorted from blood. These receptors came from a human donor with alopecia areata. The CDR3 runs from the conserved cysteine through the conserved F or W. The order of the fields is clone size, V gene, J gene, D gene, CDR3 DNA, CDR3 protein. A D gene is named only where the DNA matches it firmly. Clone size is stated in some rows and not others, as once, few, many or a class when expanded.

>few|TRBV2|TRBJ2-1|-
TGTGCCAGCAGTGATGGGATGGTGCAGTTCTTC
CASSDGMVQFF
>few|TRBV29-1|TRBJ2-5|-
TGCAGCGTCGGAGGGGGCCTCATAGCAGAGACCCAGTACTTC
CSVGGGLIAETQYF
>few|TRBV19|TRBJ2-1|TRBD2
TGTGCCAGTAGTATCGGGCTAGCGGGAGCCCACGAGCAGTTCTTC
CASSIGLAGAHEQFF
>-|TRBV13|TRBJ2-2|-
TGTGCCAGCAGCTTACCGCGGACCTACGGAGCCGGGGAGCTGTTTTTT
CASSLPRTYGAGELFF
>-|TRBV29-1|TRBJ2-1|TRBD1
TGCAGCGTGGGACAGGTCCGCCCCGATGAGCAGTTCTTC
CSVGQVRPDEQFF
>-|TRBV5-1|TRBJ2-3|-
TGCGCCAGCAGCTTCAAGACCGGGGGCGCAGATACGCAGTATTTT
CASSFKTGGADTQYF
>few|TRBV6-5|TRBJ1-2|TRBD1
TGTGCCAGCATGCCAAATCTCGGGACAGGGGCCGGCTACACCTTC
CASMPNLGTGAGYTF
>-|TRBV7-9|TRBJ2-7|-
TGTGCCAGCAGCTTAGCGGGCTGGGACGAGCAGTACTTC
CASSLAGWDEQYF
>few|TRBV14|TRBJ2-3|TRBD2
TGTGCCAGCAGCCAAGTTCTAGCGGCCACAGATACGCAGTATTTT
CASSQVLAATDTQYF
>-|TRBV5-4|TRBJ2-7|-
TGTGCCAGCAGCCCTCGGACTCGTAGCGAGCAGTACTTC
CASSPRTRSEQYF
>few|TRBV5-1|TRBJ2-1|TRBD2
TGCGCCAGCAGCAAAAGGGAGGGCAATGAGCAGTTCTTC
CASSKREGNEQFF
>many|TRBV7-8|TRBJ1-1|TRBD1
TGTGCCAGCAGCTTAGCCATAGGGCAGGGGGCAGCTTTCTTT
CASSLAIGQGAAFF
>-|TRBV5-1|TRBJ2-1|TRBD1
TGCGCCAGCAGCTTGGGAGGACAGGACAATGAGCAGTTCTTC
CASSLGGQDNEQFF
>-|TRBV2|TRBJ2-2|TRBD2
TGTGCCAGCAGGCGAAGCGGGATCTTCACCGGGGAGCTGTTTTTT
CASRRSGIFTGELFF
>few|TRBV2|TRBJ2-7|-
TGTGCCAGCAGTGAAGAGTACTACGAGCAGTACTTC
CASSEEYYEQYF
>-|TRBV4-2|TRBJ1-1|-
TGTGCCAGCAGCCAAGATCAAACAGGGTGGGCTTTCTTT
CASSQDQTGWAFF
>few|TRBV5-1|TRBJ2-1|-
TGCGCCAGCAGCTTGGGAGGGTACAATGAGCAGTTCTTC
CASSLGGYNEQFF
>-|TRBV6-1|TRBJ2-7|TRBD1
TGTGCCAGCAACCTTGGACAGGGCGGCGAGCAGTACTTC
CASNLGQGGEQYF
>few|TRBV28|TRBJ2-1|TRBD1
TGTGCCAGCAGATCGGGACAGGGCGATGAGCAGTTCTTC
CASRSGQGDEQFF
>once|TRBV27|TRBJ2-5|TRBD2
TGTGCCAGCAGCCTCCTGGGGGGGATTGAGACCCAGTACTTC
CASSLLGGIETQYF
>-|TRBV29-1|TRBJ2-3|TRBD1
TGCAGCGTTGCCTCGGGACAGGGAGTAATAGATACGCAGTATTTT
CSVASGQGVIDTQYF
>-|TRBV29-1|TRBJ1-2|-
TGCAGCGTGGCGGAGGGGAACTATGGCTACACCTTC
CSVAEGNYGYTF